The source of this T cell receptor beta chain is a study of CD8+CD57+ T cells in acquired aplastic anemia. Patients sequenced had flow cytometry evidence of CD8+CD57+ cell expansion. At blood sampling, none of the patients had yet received therapy. TCR beta VDJ and CDR3 profiles were obtained from a genomic DNA template. Via MiXCR, TCRdb re-called the reads, giving one row per CDR3 protein. Here the sample spans about 180,000 distinct CDR3 sequences, more than 60% being singletons. V was cut by 5 bases and J by 2 bases, with 19 bases left in between. Germline CDR1 reads SEHNR; CDR2 reads FQNEAQ (reference sequence). The CDR3 length is 16 residues.

The source of this sequence is a human donor with aplastic anemia. Sequenced material: sorted CD4+, CD8+, or CD8+CD57+ T cells (not recorded which) from PBMCs. The chain has TRBV7-9 and TRBJ2-7; weak D call: TRBD2 (7 bases). CDR3 sequence reads: CASSRRGAAGAYEQYF. CDR3 in DNA: TGTGCCAGCAGCCGCCGGGGGGCGGCGGGAGCCTACGAGCAGTACTTC.